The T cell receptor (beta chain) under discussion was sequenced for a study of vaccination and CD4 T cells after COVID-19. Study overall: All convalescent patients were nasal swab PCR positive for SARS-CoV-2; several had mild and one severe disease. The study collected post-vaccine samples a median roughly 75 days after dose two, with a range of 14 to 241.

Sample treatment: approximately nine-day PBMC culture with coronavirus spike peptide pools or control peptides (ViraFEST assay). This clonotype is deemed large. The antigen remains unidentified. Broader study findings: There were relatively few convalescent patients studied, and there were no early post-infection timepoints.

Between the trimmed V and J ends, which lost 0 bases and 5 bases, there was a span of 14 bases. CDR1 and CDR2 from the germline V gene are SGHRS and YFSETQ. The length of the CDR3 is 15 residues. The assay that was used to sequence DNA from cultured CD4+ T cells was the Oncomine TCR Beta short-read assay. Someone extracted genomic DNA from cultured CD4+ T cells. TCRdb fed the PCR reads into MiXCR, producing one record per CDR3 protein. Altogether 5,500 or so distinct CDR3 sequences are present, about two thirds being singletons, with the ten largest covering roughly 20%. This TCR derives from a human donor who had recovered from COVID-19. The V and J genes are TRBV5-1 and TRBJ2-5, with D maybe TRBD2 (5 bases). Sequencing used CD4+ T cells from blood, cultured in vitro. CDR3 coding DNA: TGCGCCAGCAGCTTGGCGGCTAGCCCTGAGGAGACCCAGTACTTC. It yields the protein CASSLAASPEETQYF.